The clone carrying this T cell receptor (beta chain) was detected only a few times. Antigen specificity is unknown. These data come from a study of response to subunit inactivated influenza vaccine. Study outcomes and limitations: The authors offered the suggestion that each seasonal influenza vaccination recruits few new T cells.

Trimming took 3 bases from V and 0 from J, leaving 9 bases between them. Per the germline V gene, CDR1 is MNHEY and CDR2 is SVGAGI. This CDR3 has 16 residues. Using its own MiXCR run on the RT-PCR reads, TCRdb lists one record per CDR3 protein. The repertoire holds almost 250,000 distinct CDR3 sequences, with more than 9% as singletons. The chain carries TRBV6-5 and TRBJ2-6, with no clear D. This TCR was recovered from a man in his fifties or sixties who received an inactivated influenza vaccine. The sample in question was non-naive T cells sorted from PBMCs, obtained 14 days before vaccination. The CDR3 region has the DNA TGTGCCAGCAGTTATTCGGGCCGCTCTGGGGCCAACGTCCTGACTTTC. This sequence encodes CASSYSGRSGANVLTF.